These T cell receptor beta chains were read from a single sample in a study of T cell responses to AZD1222 COVID-19 vaccine. This table comes from immunoSEQ multiplex PCR, and its TCRdb copy is limited to in-frame clones, with some not included. There are about 130,000 clones in the sample; 88% occur only once, and 7.5% to 8% lies in the top ten. Sequenced material: peripheral blood, taken on day 0 of AZD1222 vaccination. Receptor source: an adult in good health. Each CDR3 is given with its conserved first and last residue. D genes are given only for firm matches. Clone size appears in some rows only: once, few, many, or a class for an expanded clone.

TRBV7-7	-	-	TRBJ1-3	TGTGCTAGCAGCCCGCTCACGGGACACGGAAACACCATATATTTT	CASSPLTGHGNTIYF
TRBV6-5	-	-	TRBJ1-5	TGTGCCAGCAGTTACAGGGCGTTGAATAGCAATCAGCCCCAGCATTTT	CASSYRALNSNQPQHF
TRBV7-2	-	-	TRBJ1-5	TGTGCCAGCAGCCCCTCAGGGAGCTATAGCAATCAGCCCCAGCATTTT	CASSPSGSYSNQPQHF
TRBV7-3	-	-	TRBJ2-7	TGTGCCAGCAGCCCAAATAGGGGAGGCTACGAGCAGTACTTC	CASSPNRGGYEQYF
TRBV19	once	TRBD1	TRBJ2-7	TGTGCCAGTACCGGGGGGACAGGGGCTTACGAGCAGTACTTC	CASTGGTGAYEQYF
TRBV5-1	-	-	TRBJ2-7	TGCGCCAGCAGCTTGGATGCGCAGGGGGGTCACGAGCAGTACTTC	CASSLDAQGGHEQYF
TRBV30	-	-	TRBJ2-7	TGTGCCTGGAGTGAGATTGGAGGGGAAGAGCAGTACTTC	CAWSEIGGEEQYF
TRBV5-1	-	TRBD1	TRBJ1-1	TGCGCCAGCAGCTTGGGGACAGGAGGCATGAACACTGAAGCTTTCTTT	CASSLGTGGMNTEAFF
TRBV6-5	-	TRBD1	TRBJ1-1	TGTGCCAGCAGTTACCATGGACAGGGGAAATCTGAAGCTTTCTTT	CASSYHGQGKSEAFF
TRBV7-6	-	-	TRBJ2-7	TGTGCCAGCAGCTTAGGTCAGGGGCACAGCATTTACGAGCAGTACTTC	CASSLGQGHSIYEQYF
TRBV10-1	-	TRBD1	TRBJ2-7	TGCGCCAGCAAGGGGACAGGGTCGTCCGAGCAGTACTTC	CASKGTGSSEQYF
TRBV28	-	-	TRBJ1-2	TGTGCCAGCAGTTTGGTCCACGTACAGGGCCTATATGGCTACACCTTC	CASSLVHVQGLYGYTF
TRBV27	-	-	TRBJ2-7	TGTGCCAGCAGTTTACACGGCGGAACCTACGAGCAGTACTTC	CASSLHGGTYEQYF
TRBV27	-	-	TRBJ1-4	TGTGCCAGCAGCCCCAGAGCACTGCAGAATGAAAAACTGTTTTTT	CASSPRALQNEKLFF
TRBV24-1	-	-	TRBJ2-3	TGTGCCACCAGTGGTAGGGGAACAGATACGCAGTATTTT	CATSGRGTDTQYF